Sequencing of this T cell receptor (beta chain) was carried out in a study of T-cell memory formation after mild COVID-19. This clonotype was seen only a few times. Trimming took 2 bases from V and 0 from J, leaving 8 bases between them. The CDR3 extends over 16 amino acids. Germline loops: CDR1 LGHNA, CDR2 YSLEER. Amplification by 5'RACE using constant-segment primers produced TCR alpha and TCR beta cDNA libraries that carried sample barcodes and UMIs. Using its own MiXCR run on the 5' RACE reads, TCRdb lists one record per CDR3 protein. Of fewer than 250,000 distinct CDR3 sequences listed, 8% to 11% are singletons.

Sample: PBMCs or a T cell subset sorted from them (not recorded which). This receptor was taken from a man aged 18-30 years who had mild COVID-19 (a few samples of this study predate the infection). Cell type and time point are not known. The V and J genes are TRBV4-3 and TRBJ2-6, with unresolved D. The CDR3 loop is CASSQSPFSGANVLTF. In DNA form, the CDR3 reads TGCGCCAGCAGCCAATCCCCGTTCTCTGGGGCCAACGTCCTGACTTTC.